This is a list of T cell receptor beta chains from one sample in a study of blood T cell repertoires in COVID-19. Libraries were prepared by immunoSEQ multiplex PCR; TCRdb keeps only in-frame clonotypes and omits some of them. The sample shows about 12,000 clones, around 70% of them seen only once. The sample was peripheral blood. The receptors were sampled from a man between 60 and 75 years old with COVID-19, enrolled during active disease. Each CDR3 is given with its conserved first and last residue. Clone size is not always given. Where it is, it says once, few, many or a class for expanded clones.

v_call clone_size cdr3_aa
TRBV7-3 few CASSVSGTESYNEQFF
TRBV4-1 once CASSMAATATNEKLFF
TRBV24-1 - CATTRGGVGVNEQFF
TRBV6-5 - CASSLGQAKAEAFF
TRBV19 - CASSIGQGGIQYF
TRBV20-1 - CSARDYTEAFF
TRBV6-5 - CASSTPSGGTGELFF
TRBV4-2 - CASSRSGGQTQYF
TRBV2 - CASIGGAPPYNEQFF
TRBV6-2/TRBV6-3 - CASSYSPREQFF
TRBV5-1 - CASRDSGGAYNEQFF
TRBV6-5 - CASSWDGGIPEAFF
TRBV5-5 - CASSRVPPLADNEQFF
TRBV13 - CASSPGTGNYGYTF
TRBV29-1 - CSGGGQGVGNTIYF
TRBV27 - CASSIEDPAGPYNEQFF
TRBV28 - CASQGLGETQYF
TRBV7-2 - CASSSGGTGYGYTF
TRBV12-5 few CASGLSTGLGAYEQYF
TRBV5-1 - CASSLKRGTVGDTEAFF
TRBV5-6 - CASSALDKETQYF
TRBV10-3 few CAISDPTGSSYEQYF
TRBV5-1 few CASSLSSGYEAFF
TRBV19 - CASTLVASGRGAKNIQYF
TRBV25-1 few CASSEYTYTEAFF
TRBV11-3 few CASSFNFAGELFF
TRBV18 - CASSRRGSYNEQFF
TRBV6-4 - CASARGGGINEQFF
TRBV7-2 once CASSLGGGLAGDTQYF